The sequence of this T cell receptor beta chain was determined in a study of regulatory T cells in long-lasting Graves disease (TCRdb year 2021). Looking at the study overall: Patients with newly diagnosed Graves' disease had been on antithyroid drugs for under 3 months. Persistent Graves' disease patients were compared with newly diagnosed Graves' disease patients by peripheral blood TCR sequencing and RNA sequencing. The study was conducted in China and was registered as a clinical trial. A total of around 33 samples underwent TCR sequencing, from around 13 patients with persistent Graves' disease and 20 or so patients with newly diagnosed Graves' disease.

Here is what the overall study found, with its caveats: Persistent Graves' disease patients showed lower TCR Shannon entropy and fewer highly expanded clones than newly diagnosed patients, suggesting clonal expansion. Only peripheral blood was studied, because thyroid tissue, the primary lesion, was inaccessible. Patients with persistent disease shared more public clonotypes (around 3,000) than newly diagnosed patients did (about 1,000). The authors noted that the small sample size was a limitation that may lower accuracy. Preferential use of TRBV28, TRBJ1-2 and TRBJ2-5 was observed in persistent disease, whereas TRBV20-1 and TRBJ2-1 were favored in newly diagnosed disease. Sequencing and analysis were restricted to the TCR beta chain.

As concerns this clonotype: Its antigen remains unidentified. This may stem from a read error, because a much larger clone lies one nucleotide away.

The germline V gene supplies CDR1 MNHNS and CDR2 SASEGT. The CDR3 runs 14 amino acids, cysteine and phenylalanine included. Only the CDR3 portion is preserved as DNA: 42 bases, with reading frame beginning at the first base. V loses 5 bases of germline sequence and J loses 1 base, and the interval between the two ends is 9 bases. This sample's time point label indicates: newly diagnosed GD, antithyroid drugs for less than 3 months. RNA was extracted from PBMCs in TRIzol for both TCR sequencing and RNA sequencing. The diagnosis of Graves' disease followed American Thyroid Association guidelines. The patients came from an endocrinology department in Xi'an, China. Each patient gave around 9.2 milliliters of peripheral blood, collected in an EDTA anticoagulant tube. PBMCs were isolated by Ficoll Paque Plus density gradient separation without further T cell sorting. An Agilent 2100 Bioanalyzer and agarose gel were used to assess RNA quality, and a NanoDrop 2000 was used to measure RNA concentration.

Library preparation employed multiplex PCR. TCRdb lists the instrument as Illumina HiSeq 4000. iRepertoire HTBI primers and Arm-PCR amplification of CDR3 regions were used to construct TCR beta libraries. PCR products were gel purified before sequencing. The authors' pipeline ran thus. A total of fewer than 80 TRBV and 14 TRBJ segments were identified across samples and were used for gene usage analysis of CDR3 amino acid clonotypes. COPE and FqMerger were used to merge the filtered high-quality paired reads into contigs. BLAST was used to align contigs to the IMGT TRBV, TRBD and TRBJ reference genes, and CDR3 was defined following IMGT. Clonotypes above 0.1% frequency were classified as highly expanded clones. Repertoire diversity was measured by Shannon entropy, and V-J evenness by the Gini coefficient. A clonotype found in more than one individual was treated as public. TCRdb reran the public reads through fastp at Q25 and MiXCR, keeping productive beta chains. Duplicate CDR3 protein sequences are folded into a single record with the most common DNA and genes. The V and J calls, along with clone size, are taken from TCRdb and not from the paper's own processing. The sample contains about 500,000 distinct CDR3 sequences, about 12% of them found a single time. The ten top clones hold 8% to 10% of the sample.

In addition, the sample was reused for a study of T cells in Graves' hyperthyroidism and ophthalmopathy. As the second paper documents: Stable Graves' hyperthyroidism was defined as the absence of progression to ophthalmopathy over 18 months of follow-up. Hyperthyroidism patients were aged 18 to 65 years and newly diagnosed, with disease duration of less than 2 months. The study excluded patients with uncontrolled infections, other autoimmune diseases, pregnancy or lactation. Diagnoses were established on the basis of clinical symptoms, serum thyroxine and TRAb, thyroid ultrasound, and orbital computed tomography. For the first round of RT-PCR on the TCR CDR3, the HTBI primer set was used together with the Qiagen OneStep RT-PCR kit. Most expanded thyroid clonotypes (frequency above 0.001) were also detected in blood, suggesting blood repertoires may reflect thyroid immune responses. Ophthalmopathy was separated from stable hyperthyroidism by a 13 V-J signature model, with about 86% sensitivity and approximately 81% specificity obtained in cross-validation and 80%/75% obtained in testing. During validation, the model predicted progression to ophthalmopathy a median of about 5.9 months ahead of onset, with roughly 65% sensitivity and around 73% specificity. To identify TCR V-J signatures that set the groups apart, the researchers used a discovery cohort of approximately 98 patients, made up of under 45 with Graves' ophthalmopathy and some 58 with stable Graves' hyperthyroidism. Whether ophthalmopathy could be predicted prospectively was tested in an independent validation cohort made up of 18 to 20 hyperthyroidism patients plus 17 patients who later progressed to ophthalmopathy. The roughly 91 discovery patients were randomly divided into training and test sets at a 7:3 ratio. Thyroid tissue and blood T-cell repertoires from about six Graves' hyperthyroidism patients were also compared in the study. After blood sampling, hyperthyroidism patients were treated with methimazole at a starting dose of 30 mg daily, and ophthalmopathy patients were treated with high-dose intravenous methylprednisolone. A second multiplex PCR round built the libraries, followed by size selection and purification. Libraries were sequenced paired-end with 100 bp reads on an Illumina HiSeq2000. SOAPnuke was used to process the raw data, removing reads that contained adapters or uncalled bases, had a mean Phred below 15, or lacked an exact match to the constant primer or identifier. High-quality paired reads were merged with COPE v1.2.5, and unique nucleotide sequences were defined as clonotypes. Clonotypes were aligned to IMGT TRBV, TRBD and TRBJ reference segments using MiTCR v1.1. Only V-J combinations with frequency above 0.0001, covering 99.2% of repertoires, were analysed. A TCS score was defined as the ratio between F50 (clonal expansion) and ExV (chaos), using BLOSUM62-based TCRdist between CDR3 peptides within each V-J. Welch's t-statistics and random forest reduced roughly 530 V-J features to 10 to 15, which were used in a naive Bayes classifier (R e1071). No statistical method was used to set the sample size in advance, and investigators knew the group allocation. The paper describes TCR Vbeta CDR3 sequencing of 140 or so peripheral blood samples, made up of some 40 ophthalmopathy patients, around 73 hyperthyroidism patients and roughly 17 progressor patients.

The sequence links TRBV6-1 to TRBJ1-3, and possibly TRBD1, on 5 matching bases. The sample here was peripheral blood mononuclear cells (PBMCs), taken at new diagnosis, from a patient treated with antithyroid drugs. This TCR was recovered from a woman aged 30 to 39 with Graves disease. Donor details come from another sample of the same person, matched by shared clones. The DNA is as follows: TGTGCCAGCAGTATCGAGGGGTCTGGAAACACCATATATTTT. Its protein is CASSIEGSGNTIYF.